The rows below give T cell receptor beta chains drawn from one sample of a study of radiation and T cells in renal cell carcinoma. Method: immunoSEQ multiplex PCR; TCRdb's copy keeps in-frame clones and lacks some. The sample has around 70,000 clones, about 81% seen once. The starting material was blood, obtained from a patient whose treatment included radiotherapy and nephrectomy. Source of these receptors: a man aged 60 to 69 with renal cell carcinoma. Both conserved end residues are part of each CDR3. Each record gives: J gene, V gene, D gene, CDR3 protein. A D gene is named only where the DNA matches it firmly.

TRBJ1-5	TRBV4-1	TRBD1	CASSHQTGRNQPQHF
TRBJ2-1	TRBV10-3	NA	CAISTDRADMPDRVSSYNEQFF
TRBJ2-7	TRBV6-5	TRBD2	CASSETSGRYEQYF
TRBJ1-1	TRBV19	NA	CASAQTANTEAFF
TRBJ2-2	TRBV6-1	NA	CASSVPGELFF
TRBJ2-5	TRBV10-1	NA	CASSDQTRGMETQYF
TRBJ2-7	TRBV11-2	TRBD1	CASSPLGAGQGYEQYF
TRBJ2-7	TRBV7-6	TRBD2	CASSLGREGPREQYF
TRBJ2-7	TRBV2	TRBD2	CASRVRLAASSYEQYF
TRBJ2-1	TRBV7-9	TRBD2	CASSLLAVGNEQFF
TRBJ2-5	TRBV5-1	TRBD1	CASSSSGQGVRETQYF
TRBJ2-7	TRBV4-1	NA	CASSPEPRVNEQYF
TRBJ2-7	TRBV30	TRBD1	CALQGAVYEQYF
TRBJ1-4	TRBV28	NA	CASSLWGALNEKLFF
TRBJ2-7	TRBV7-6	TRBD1	CASSTDTDRGYGEQYF
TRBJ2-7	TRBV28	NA	CASARGRDYEQYF
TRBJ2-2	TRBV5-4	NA	CASSSPATAGELFF
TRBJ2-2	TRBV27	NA	CASSSQGFFANTGELFF
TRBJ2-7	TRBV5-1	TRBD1	CASSSADLGQGVEQYF
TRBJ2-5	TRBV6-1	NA	CASSERFETQYF
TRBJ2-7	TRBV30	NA	CAWTLGGPGNSYEQYF
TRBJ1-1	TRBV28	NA	CASSLSPGMNTEAFF
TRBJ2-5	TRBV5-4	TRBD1	CASSARQGEETQYF
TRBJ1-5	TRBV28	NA	CASKAPGNQPQHF
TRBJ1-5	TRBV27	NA	CASTRRPPGVYSNQPQHF
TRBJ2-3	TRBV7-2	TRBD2	CASSWGLAGDHTQYF
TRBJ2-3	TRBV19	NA	CASSAGTRRGTDTQYF
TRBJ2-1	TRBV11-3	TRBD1	CASSPLPGTGGNEQFF
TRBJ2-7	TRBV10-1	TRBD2	CASSDPAGGTYAYEQYF
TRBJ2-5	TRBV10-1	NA	CASSESSQGRETQYF
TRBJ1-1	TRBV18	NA	CASSPKSNTEAFF
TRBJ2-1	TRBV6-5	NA	CASGPDWSSYNEQFF
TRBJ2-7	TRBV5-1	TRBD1	CATAWAGGDYEQYF
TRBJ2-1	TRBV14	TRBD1	CASSQLYRGEQFF
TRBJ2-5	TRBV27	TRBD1	CASSLMQGAETQYF
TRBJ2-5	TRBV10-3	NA	CAISAVDVEGETQYF
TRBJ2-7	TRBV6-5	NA	CASSYSPGRGEQYF
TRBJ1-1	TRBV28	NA	CASSFWGMNTEAFF
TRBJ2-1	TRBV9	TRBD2	CASSVVTGLAGGEQFF
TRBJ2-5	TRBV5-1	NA	CASSFAGRETQYF
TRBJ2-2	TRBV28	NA	CASSSGVGELFF
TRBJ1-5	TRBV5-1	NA	CASSSRPGANQPQHF